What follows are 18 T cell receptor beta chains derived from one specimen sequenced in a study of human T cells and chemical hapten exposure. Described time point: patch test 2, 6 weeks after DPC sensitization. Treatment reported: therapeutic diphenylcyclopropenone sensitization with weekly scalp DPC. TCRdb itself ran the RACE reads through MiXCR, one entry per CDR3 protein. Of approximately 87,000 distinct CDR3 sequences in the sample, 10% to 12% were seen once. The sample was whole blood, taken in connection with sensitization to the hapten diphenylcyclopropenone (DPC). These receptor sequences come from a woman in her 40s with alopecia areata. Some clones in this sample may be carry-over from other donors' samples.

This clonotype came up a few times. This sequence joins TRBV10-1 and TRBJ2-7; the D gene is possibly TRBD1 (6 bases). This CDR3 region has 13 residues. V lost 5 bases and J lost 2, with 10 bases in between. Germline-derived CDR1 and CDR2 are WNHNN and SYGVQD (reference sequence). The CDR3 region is CASSRTGPYEQYF. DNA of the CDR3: TGCGCCAGCAGTCGTACAGGGCCCTACGAGCAGTACTTC.

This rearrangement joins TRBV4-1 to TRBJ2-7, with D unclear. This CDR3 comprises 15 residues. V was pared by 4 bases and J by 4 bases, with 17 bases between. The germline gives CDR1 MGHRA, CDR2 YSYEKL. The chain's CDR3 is CASSRSGGSLYEQYF. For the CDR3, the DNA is TGCGCCAGCAGCCGGTCGGGCGGTTCGCTTTACGAGCAGTACTTC.

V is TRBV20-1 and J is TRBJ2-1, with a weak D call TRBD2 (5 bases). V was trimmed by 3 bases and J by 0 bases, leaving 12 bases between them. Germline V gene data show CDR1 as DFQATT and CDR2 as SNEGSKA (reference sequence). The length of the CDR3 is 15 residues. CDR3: CSARDIGSSYNEQFF. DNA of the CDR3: TGCAGTGCTAGGGATATAGGGAGCTCCTACAATGAGCAGTTCTTC.

The DNA for the CDR3 is TGTGCCAGCAGCCAGAACAGGGAGACATACGAGCAGTACTTC. Its protein is CASSQNRETYEQYF. The chain couples TRBV11-2 to TRBJ2-7; weak D call: TRBD1 (6 bases). Germline CDR1 reads SGHAT; CDR2 reads FQNNGV. The V and J ends lost 5 bases and 4 bases respectively, with 15 bases between them. This CDR3 has 14 residues.

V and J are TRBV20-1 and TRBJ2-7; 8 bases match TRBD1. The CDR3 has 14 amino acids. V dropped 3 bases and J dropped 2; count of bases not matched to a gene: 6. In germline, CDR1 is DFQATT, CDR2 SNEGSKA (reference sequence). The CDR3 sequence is CSARADRGPYEQYF. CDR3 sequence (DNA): TGCAGTGCTAGGGCAGACAGGGGACCCTACGAGCAGTACTTC.

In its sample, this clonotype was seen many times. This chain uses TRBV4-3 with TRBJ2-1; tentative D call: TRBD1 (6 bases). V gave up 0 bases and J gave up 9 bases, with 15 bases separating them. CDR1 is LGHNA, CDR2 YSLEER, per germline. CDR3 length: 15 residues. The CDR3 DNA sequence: TGCGCCAGCAGCCAAGAAATACAGGGTATTAGTGAGCAGTTCTTC. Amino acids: CASSQEIQGISEQFF.

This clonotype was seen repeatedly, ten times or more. The CDR3 reads CASTRGPPGSPLHF. CDR3 coding DNA: TGTGCCAGCACCCGGGGCCCGCCTGGATCACCCCTCCACTTT. The chain links TRBV6-2 or TRBV6-3 to TRBJ1-6, with D tentatively TRBD1 (5 bases). Germline V CDR1 and CDR2: MNHEY, SVGEGT. The CDR3 is 14 residues long. With 7 bases removed from V and 10 bases from J, the gap between germline ends came to 17 bases.

The CDR3 region is CASSPRQPQETQYF. In nucleotides, the CDR3 is TGCGCCAGCAGCCCCAGACAGCCTCAAGAGACCCAGTACTTC. The chain links TRBV5-1 to TRBJ2-5; perhaps TRBD1 as D (5 bases). The germline V and J ends were trimmed by 4 bases and 2 bases, with 12 bases remaining between them. The CDR3 extends over 14 amino acids. Per germline, CDR1 SGHRS and CDR2 YFSETQ.

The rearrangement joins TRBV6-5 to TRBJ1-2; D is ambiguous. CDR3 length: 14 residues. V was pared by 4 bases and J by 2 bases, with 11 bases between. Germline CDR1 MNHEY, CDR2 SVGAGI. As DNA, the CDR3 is TGTGCCAGCAGTTTGGCCGGATCGAACTATGGCTACACCTTC. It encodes CASSLAGSNYGYTF.

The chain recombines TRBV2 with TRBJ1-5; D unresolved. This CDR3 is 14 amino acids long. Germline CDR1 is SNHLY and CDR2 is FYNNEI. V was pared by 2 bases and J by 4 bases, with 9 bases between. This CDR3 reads CASSESTGNQPQHF. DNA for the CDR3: TGTGCCAGCAGTGAATCTACGGGGAATCAGCCCCAGCATTTT.

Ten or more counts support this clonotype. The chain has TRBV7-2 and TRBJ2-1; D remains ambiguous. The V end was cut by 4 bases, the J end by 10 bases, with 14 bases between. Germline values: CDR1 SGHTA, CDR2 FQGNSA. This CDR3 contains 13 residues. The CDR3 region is CASSYSLGVEQFF. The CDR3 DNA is TGTGCCAGCAGCTACTCTCTAGGAGTAGAGCAGTTCTTC.

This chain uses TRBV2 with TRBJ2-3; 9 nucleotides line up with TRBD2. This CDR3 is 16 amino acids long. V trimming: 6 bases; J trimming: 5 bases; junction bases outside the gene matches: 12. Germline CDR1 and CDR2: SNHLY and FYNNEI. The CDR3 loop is CASSAGTSRLQDTQYF. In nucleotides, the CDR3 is TGTGCCAGCAGCGCCGGGACTAGCCGTCTCCAAGATACGCAGTATTTT. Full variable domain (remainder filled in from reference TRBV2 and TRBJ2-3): EPEVTQTPSHQVTQMGQEVILRCVPISNHLYFYWYRQILGQKVEFLVSFYNNEISEKSEIFDDQFSVERPDGSNFTLKIRSTKLEDSAMYFCASSAGTSRLQDTQYFGPGTRLTVL.

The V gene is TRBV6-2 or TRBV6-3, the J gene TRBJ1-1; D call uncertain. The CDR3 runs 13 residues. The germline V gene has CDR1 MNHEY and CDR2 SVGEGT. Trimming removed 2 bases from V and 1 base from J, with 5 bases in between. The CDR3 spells CASSYEANTEAFF. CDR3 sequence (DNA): TGTGCCAGCAGTTACGAGGCGAACACTGAAGCTTTCTTT.

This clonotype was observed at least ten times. CDR3 loop: CASRDRVRSYEQYF. The CDR3 DNA follows: TGTGCCAGCAGAGACAGGGTGCGCTCCTACGAGCAGTACTTC. The chain uses TRBV6-1 and TRBJ2-7, with TRBD1 matching over 7 bases. The ends lost 6 bases at V and 0 bases at J; junction bases unmatched: 5. Looked up from germline, CDR1 is MNHNS and CDR2 is SASEGT. The CDR3 runs to 14 residues.

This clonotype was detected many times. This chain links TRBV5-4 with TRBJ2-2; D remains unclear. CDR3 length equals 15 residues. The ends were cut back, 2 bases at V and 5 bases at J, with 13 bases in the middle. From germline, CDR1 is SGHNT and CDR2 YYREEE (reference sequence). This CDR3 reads CASSFGALSTGELFF. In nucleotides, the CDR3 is TGTGCCAGCAGCTTCGGCGCTTTGTCTACCGGGGAGCTGTTTTTT.

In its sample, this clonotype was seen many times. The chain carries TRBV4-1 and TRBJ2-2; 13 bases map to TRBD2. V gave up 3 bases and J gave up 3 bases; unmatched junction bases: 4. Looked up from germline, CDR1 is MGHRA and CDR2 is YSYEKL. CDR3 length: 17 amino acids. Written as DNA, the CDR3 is TGCGCCAGCAGCCACCGAGGACTAGCGGGAGACACCGGGGAGCTGTTTTTT. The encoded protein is CASSHRGLAGDTGELFF.

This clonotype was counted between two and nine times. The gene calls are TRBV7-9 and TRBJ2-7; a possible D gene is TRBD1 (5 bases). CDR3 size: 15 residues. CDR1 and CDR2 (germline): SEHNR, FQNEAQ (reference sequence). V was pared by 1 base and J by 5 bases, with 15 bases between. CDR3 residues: CASSLEGAKSDEQYF. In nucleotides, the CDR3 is TGTGCCAGCAGCTTAGAAGGGGCCAAAAGCGACGAGCAGTACTTC.

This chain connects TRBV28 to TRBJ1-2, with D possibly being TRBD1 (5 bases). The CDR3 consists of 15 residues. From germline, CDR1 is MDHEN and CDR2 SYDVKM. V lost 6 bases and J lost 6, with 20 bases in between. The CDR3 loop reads CASSPSQRRGHGYTF. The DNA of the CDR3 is TGTGCCAGCAGCCCCTCTCAGCGTAGGGGACATGGCTACACCTTC.